This T cell receptor beta chain was documented in a study of OX40 agonist ivuxolimab in advanced cancers. For the study at large: Partial responses were achieved by three patients: one hepatocellular carcinoma, two cutaneous melanoma. Study-level points and caveats: CD4+ and CD8+ blood T cells expanded clonally by week 6 at 0.1 to 3.0 mg/kg.

About this clone itself: The antigen remains undetermined.

V lost 6 bases, J lost 4 bases, and 6 bases stayed unmatched. The CDR3 contains 14 residues. Germline CDR1 is MDHEN and CDR2 is SYDVKM. Repertoires were generated with immunoSEQ multiplex PCR, while TCRdb's copy carries only in-frame clones and drops some. The data show around 70,000 clones, roughly 87% seen once. This sequence originates from an adult with an advanced solid tumor such as melanoma, head and neck, liver or kidney cancer. The chain uses TRBV28 and TRBJ1-5, with TRBD1 identical over 7 bases. Specimen: CD4+ or CD8+ T cells sorted from blood, collected in a trial of the OX40 agonist ivuxolimab. Written as DNA, the CDR3 is TGTGCCAGCAGACCCGGGACAGATAATCAGCCCCAGCATTTT. Its translation is CASRPGTDNQPQHF.